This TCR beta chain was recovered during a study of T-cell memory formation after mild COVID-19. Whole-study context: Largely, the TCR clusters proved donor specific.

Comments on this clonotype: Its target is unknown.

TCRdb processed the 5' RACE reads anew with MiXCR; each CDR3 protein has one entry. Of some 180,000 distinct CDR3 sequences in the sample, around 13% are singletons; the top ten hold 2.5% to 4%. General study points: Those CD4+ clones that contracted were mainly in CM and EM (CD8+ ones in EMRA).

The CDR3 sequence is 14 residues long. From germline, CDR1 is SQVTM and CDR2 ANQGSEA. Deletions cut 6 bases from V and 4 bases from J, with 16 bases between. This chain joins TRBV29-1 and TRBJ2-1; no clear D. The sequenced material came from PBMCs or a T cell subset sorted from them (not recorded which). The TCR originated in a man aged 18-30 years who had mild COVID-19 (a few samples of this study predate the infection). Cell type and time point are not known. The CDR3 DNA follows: TGCAGCGTGCCATCGGAAAACACATACAATGAGCAGTTCTTC. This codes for CSVPSENTYNEQFF.